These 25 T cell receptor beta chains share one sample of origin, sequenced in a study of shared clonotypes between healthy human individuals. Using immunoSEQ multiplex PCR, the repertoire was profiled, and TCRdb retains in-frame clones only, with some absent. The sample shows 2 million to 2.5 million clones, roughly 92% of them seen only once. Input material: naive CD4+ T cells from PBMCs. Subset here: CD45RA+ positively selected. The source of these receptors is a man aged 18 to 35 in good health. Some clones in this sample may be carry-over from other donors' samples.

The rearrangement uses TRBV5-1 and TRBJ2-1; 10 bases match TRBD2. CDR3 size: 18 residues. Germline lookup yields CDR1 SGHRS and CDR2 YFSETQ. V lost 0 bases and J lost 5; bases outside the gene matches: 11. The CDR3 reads CASSLGELAGPHHNEQFF. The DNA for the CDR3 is TGCGCCAGCAGCTTGGGAGAACTAGCGGGACCTCACCACAATGAGCAGTTCTTC.

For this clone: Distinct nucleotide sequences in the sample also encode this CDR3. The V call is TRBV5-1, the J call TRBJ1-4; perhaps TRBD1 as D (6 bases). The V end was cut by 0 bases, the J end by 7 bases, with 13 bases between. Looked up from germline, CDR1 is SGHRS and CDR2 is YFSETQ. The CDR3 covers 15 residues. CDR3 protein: CASSLAGRGGEKLFF. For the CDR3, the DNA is TGCGCCAGCAGCTTGGCCGGCAGGGGTGGTGAAAAACTGTTTTTT.

CDR3 nucleotide sequence: TGCAGCGCCGGACAACCGAGCTATGGCTACACCTTC. Amino acid sequence: CSAGQPSYGYTF. The chain uses TRBV29-1 and TRBJ1-2; D is perhaps TRBD1 (5 bases). Germline assignment: CDR1 SQVTM and CDR2 ANQGSEA. Deletions cut 7 bases from V and 4 bases from J, with 13 bases between. This CDR3 is built from 12 residues.

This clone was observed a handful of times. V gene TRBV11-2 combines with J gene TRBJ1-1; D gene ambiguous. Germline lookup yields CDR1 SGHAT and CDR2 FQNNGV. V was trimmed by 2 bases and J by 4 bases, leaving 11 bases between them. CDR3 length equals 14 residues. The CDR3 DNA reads TGTGCCAGCAGCTTATTCGGCTCGGTCACTGAAGCTTTCTTT. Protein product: CASSLFGSVTEAFF.

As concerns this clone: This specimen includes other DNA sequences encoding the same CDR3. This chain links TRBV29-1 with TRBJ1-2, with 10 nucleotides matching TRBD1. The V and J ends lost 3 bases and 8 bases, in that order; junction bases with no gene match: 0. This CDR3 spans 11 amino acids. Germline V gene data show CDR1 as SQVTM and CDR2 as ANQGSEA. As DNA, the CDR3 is TGCAGCGTTGAGGGACAGGGGGGCTACACCTTC. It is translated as CSVEGQGGYTF.

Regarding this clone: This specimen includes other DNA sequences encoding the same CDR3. CDR3 amino acids: CSARETYEQYF. The DNA of the CDR3 is TGCAGTGCTCGGGAGACCTACGAGCAGTACTTC. The chain combines TRBV20-1 with TRBJ2-7; possible D gene TRBD2, 6 bases. In germline, CDR1 is DFQATT, CDR2 SNEGSKA (reference sequence). This CDR3 comprises 11 residues. Trimming took 5 bases from V and 2 from J, leaving 7 bases between them.

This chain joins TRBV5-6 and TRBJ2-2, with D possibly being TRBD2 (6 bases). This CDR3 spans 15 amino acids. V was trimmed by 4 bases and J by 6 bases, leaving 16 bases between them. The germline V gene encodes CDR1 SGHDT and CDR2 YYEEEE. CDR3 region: CASSPNLGGAGELFF. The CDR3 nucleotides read TGTGCCAGCAGCCCGAACCTAGGAGGGGCCGGGGAGCTGTTTTTT.

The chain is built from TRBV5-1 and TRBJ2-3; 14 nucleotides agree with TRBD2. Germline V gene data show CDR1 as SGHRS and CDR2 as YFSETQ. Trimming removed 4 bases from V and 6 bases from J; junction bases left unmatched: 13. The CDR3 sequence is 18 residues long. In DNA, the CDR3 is TGCGCCAGCAGCCGACTAGCGGGAGGGCCCTATGGGCTGGATACGCAGTATTTT. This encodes CASSRLAGGPYGLDTQYF.

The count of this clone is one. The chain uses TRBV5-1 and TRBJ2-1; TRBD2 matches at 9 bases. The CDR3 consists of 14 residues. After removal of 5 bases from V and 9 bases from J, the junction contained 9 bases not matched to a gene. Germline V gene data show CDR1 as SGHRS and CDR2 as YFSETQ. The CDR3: CASRLLAGTSEQFF. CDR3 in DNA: TGCGCCAGCAGATTACTAGCGGGTACCTCTGAGCAGTTCTTC.

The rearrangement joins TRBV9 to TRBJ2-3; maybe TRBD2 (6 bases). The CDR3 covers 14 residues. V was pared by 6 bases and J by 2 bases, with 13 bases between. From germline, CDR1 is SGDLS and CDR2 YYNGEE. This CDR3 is CASKEGITTDTQYF. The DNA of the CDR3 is TGTGCCAGCAAGGAGGGGATTACCACAGATACGCAGTATTTT.

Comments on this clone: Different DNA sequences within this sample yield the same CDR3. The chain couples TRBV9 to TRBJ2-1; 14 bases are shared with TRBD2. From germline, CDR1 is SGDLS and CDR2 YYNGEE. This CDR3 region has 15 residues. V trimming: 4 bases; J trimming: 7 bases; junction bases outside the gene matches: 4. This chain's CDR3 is CASSPGLAGVNEQFF. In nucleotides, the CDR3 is TGTGCCAGCAGCCCGGGACTAGCGGGAGTTAATGAGCAGTTCTTC. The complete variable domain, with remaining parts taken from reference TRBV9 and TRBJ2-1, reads DSGVTQTPKHLITATGQRVTLRCSPRSGDLSVYWYQQSLDQGLQFLIQYYNGEERAKGNILERFSAQQFPDLHSELNLSSLELGDSALYFCASSPGLAGVNEQFFGPGTRLTVL.

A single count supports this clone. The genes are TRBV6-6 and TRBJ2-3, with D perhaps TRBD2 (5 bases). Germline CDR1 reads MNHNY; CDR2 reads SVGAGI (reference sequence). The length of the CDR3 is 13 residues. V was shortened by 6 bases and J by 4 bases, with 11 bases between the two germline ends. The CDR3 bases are TGTGCCAGCAGACTAGGCGGACCAGATACGCAGTATTTT. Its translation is CASRLGGPDTQYF.

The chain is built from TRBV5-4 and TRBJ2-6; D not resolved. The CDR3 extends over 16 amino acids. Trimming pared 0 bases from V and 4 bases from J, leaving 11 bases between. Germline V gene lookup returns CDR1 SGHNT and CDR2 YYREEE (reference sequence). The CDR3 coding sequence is TGTGCCAGCAGCTTGGAAACAGCGCTGGGGGCCAACGTCCTGACTTTC. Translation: CASSLETALGANVLTF.

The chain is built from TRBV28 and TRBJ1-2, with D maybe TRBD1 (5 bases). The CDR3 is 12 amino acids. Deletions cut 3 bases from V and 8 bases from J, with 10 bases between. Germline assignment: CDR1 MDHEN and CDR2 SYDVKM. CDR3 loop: CASSFRDPGYTF. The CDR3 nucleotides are TGTGCCAGCAGTTTCAGGGATCCCGGCTACACCTTC.

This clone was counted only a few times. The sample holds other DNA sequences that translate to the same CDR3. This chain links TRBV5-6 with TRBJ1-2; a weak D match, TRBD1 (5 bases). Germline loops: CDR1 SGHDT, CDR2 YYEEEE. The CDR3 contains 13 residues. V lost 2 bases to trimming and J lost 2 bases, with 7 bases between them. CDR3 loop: CASSFPGNYGYTF. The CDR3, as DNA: TGTGCCAGCAGCTTCCCAGGGAACTATGGCTACACCTTC. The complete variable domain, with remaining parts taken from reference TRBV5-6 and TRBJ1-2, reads DAGVTQSPTHLIKTRGQQVTLRCSPKSGHDTVSWYQQALGQGPQFIFQYYEEEERQRGNFPDRFSGHQFPNYSSELNVNALLLGDSALYLCASSFPGNYGYTFGSGTRLTVV.

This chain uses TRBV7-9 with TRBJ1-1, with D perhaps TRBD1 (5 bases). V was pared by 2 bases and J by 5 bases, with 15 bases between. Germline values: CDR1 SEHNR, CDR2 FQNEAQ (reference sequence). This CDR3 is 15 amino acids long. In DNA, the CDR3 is TGTGCCAGCAGCTTACTCGGGCAGGGAGGGACTGAAGCTTTCTTT. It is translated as CASSLLGQGGTEAFF.

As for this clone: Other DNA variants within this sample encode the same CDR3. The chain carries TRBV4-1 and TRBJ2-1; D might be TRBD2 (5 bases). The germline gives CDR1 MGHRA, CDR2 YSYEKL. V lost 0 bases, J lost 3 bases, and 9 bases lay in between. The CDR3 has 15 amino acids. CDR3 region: CASSQDRGNYNEQFF. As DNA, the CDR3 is TGCGCCAGCAGCCAAGATCGAGGGAACTACAATGAGCAGTTCTTC.

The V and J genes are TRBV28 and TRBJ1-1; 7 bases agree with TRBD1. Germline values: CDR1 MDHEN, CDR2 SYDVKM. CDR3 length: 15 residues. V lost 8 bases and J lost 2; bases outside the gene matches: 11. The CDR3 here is CASGTPRQGNTEAFF. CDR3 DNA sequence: TGTGCCAGCGGGACACCTCGACAGGGCAACACTGAAGCTTTCTTT.

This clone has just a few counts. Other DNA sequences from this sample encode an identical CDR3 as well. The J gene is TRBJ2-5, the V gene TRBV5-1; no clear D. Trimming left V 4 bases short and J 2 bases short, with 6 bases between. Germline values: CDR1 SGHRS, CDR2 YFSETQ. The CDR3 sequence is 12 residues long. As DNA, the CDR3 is TGCGCCAGCAGCCGGCAGCAAGAGACCCAGTACTTC. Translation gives CASSRQQETQYF.

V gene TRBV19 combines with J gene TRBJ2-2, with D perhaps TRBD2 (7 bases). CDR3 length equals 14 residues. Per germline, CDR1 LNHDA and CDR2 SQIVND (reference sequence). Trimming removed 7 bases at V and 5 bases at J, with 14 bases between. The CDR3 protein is CASTLRGGTGELFF. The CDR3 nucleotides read TGTGCCAGTACCCTGAGGGGGGGGACCGGGGAGCTGTTTTTT.

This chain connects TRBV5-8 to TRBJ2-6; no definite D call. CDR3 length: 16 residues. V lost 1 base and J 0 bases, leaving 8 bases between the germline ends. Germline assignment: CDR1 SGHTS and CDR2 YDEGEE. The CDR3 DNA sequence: TGTGCCAGCAGCTTGATGAGTTTCTCTGGGGCCAACGTCCTGACTTTC. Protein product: CASSLMSFSGANVLTF. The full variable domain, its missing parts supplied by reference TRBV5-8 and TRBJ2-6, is EAGVTQSPTHLIKTRGQQATLRCSPISGHTSVYWYQQALGLGLQFLLWYDEGEERNRGNFPPRFSGRQFPNYSSELNVNALELEDSALYLCASSLMSFSGANVLTFGAGSRLTVL.

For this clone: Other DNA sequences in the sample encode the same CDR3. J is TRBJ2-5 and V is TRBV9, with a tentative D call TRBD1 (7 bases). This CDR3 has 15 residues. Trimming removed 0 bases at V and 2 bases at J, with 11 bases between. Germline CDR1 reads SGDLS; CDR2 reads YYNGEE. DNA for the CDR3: TGTGCCAGCAGCGTAGTGGCAGGGGGGCAAGAGACCCAGTACTTC. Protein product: CASSVVAGGQETQYF.

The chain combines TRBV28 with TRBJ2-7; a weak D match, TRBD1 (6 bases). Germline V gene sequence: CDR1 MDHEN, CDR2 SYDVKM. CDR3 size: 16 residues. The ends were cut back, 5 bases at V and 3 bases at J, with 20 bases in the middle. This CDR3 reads CASSTVDRTLNYEQYF. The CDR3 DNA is TGTGCCAGCAGTACCGTCGACAGGACCCTTAACTACGAGCAGTACTTC.

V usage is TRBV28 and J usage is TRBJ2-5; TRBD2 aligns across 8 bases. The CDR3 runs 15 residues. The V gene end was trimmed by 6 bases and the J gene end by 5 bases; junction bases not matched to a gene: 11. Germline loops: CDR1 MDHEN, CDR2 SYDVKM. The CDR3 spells CASSPGAGGLETQYF. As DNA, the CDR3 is TGTGCCAGCAGCCCAGGGGCGGGAGGCCTCGAGACCCAGTACTTC.

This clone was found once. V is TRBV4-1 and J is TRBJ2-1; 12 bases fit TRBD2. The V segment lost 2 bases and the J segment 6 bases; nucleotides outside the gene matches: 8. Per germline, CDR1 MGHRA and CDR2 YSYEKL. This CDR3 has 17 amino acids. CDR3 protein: CASSQSLLAGGGNEQFF. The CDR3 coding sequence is TGCGCCAGCAGCCAAAGCCTGCTAGCGGGAGGGGGCAATGAGCAGTTCTTC.